The clone carrying this T cell receptor (beta chain) was detected ten times or more. Its antigen remains unidentified. If no ophthalmopathy progression occurred within 18 months, Graves' hyperthyroidism was stable. The data were obtained in a study of T cells in Graves' hyperthyroidism and ophthalmopathy. Findings and caveats of the study: In simple terms, a model built on 13 V-J features told ophthalmopathy apart from stable hyperthyroidism.

With V trimmed by 2 bases and J by 6 bases, 9 bases remained unmatched. This CDR3 contains 16 residues. Germline V gene sequence: CDR1 LNHDA, CDR2 SQIVND (reference sequence). TCR beta CDR3 sequences were amplified from RNA transcripts. HTBI primers drove first-round RT-PCR of the TCR CDR3. Each CDR3 protein gets one entry after TCRdb re-called the multiplex PCR reads with MiXCR. The repertoire holds roughly 200,000 distinct CDR3 sequences, with about a sixth as singletons. The sample taken for sequencing was blood. The receptor was derived from a woman in her forties or fifties with Graves' hyperthyroidism. The chain has TRBV19 and TRBJ2-3; TRBD1 agrees at 9 bases. The CDR3 coding sequence is TGTGCCAGTAGTATATTGGACACAGGGGGCGCGGATACGCAGTATTTT. Its translation: CASSILDTGGADTQYF.